This T cell receptor (beta chain) comes out of a study of neurological immune-mediated disorders. CDR3 length equals 17 residues. The germline V gene has CDR1 LGHNA and CDR2 YNFKEQ. Between the trimmed V and J ends, which lost 0 bases and 4 bases, there was a span of 13 bases. This clonotype came up many times. The antigen remains undetermined. By 5'RACE with 10-nucleotide random UMIs, the cDNA was made. Using its own MiXCR run on the 5' RACE reads, TCRdb lists one record per CDR3 protein. The data contain around 78,000 distinct CDR3 sequences, more than 15% of them singletons. Study-level points and caveats: Across subjects, no CDR3 amino acid sequence appeared in expanded clones of more than one subject, a finding that suggested private repertoires in all groups. Patients with HTLV-1-associated myelopathy had the highest level of TCR clonal expansion, whereas patients with multiple sclerosis had the lowest level, falling beneath the level found in healthy controls.

The unsorted libraries were generated from a total of 2 million PBMCs, which had been stored in RNAlater at -80 C. The sequence came from a woman aged 40 to 49 in good health. The V call is TRBV4-2, the J call TRBJ2-6; possibly TRBD1 for D (6 bases). Sequenced sample: PBMCs. The CDR3 DNA follows: TGTGCCAGCAGCCAAGAGACAGGAACGGAGGGGGCCAACGTCCTGACTTTC. The encoded protein is CASSQETGTEGANVLTF.